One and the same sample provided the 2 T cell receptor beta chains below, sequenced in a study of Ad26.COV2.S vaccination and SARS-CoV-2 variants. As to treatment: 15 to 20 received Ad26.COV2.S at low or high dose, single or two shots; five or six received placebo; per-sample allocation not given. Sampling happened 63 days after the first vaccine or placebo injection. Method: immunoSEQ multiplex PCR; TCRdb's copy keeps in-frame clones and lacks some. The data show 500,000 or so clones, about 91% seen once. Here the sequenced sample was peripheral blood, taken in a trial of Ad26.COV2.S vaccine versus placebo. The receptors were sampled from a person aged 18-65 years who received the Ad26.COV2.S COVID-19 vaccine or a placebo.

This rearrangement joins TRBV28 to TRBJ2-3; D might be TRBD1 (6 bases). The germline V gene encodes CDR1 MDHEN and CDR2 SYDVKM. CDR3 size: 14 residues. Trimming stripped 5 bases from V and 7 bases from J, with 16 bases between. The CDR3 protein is CASSGATGTNTQYF. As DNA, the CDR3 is TGTGCCAGCAGTGGTGCTACAGGGACGAATACGCAGTATTTT.

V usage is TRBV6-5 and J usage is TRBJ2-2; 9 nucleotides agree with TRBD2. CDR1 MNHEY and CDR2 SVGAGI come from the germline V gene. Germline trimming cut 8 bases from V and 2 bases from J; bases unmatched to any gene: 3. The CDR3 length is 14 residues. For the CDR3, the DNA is TGTGCCAGCCGCGGGGGGGTTAACACCGGGGAGCTGTTTTTT. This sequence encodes CASRGGVNTGELFF.